The entry below describes one T cell receptor beta chain. The CDR3 runs 14 residues. Trimming took off 3 bases at V and 6 bases at J, with 12 bases between the two ends. Germline CDR1 is MDHEN and CDR2 is SYDVKM. The data were produced by immunoSEQ multiplex PCR, yet TCRdb's version contains in-frame clones alone and is incomplete. The sample lists 150,000 to 200,000 clones; approximately 78% were seen once. The data belong to a study of blood T cell repertoires in COVID-19. Whole-study context: Some COVID-19 samples were acute and others convalescent; all came from the United States, Italy and Spain. From T cells, B-cell-depleted T cells, or PBMCs came the material, which was cDNA or gDNA.

Enrolled through a virtual design, the participants were between roughly 18 and 90 years of age and came from around 25 US areas. Participant-reported clinical history was the basis for cohort assignment. Sequenced sample: PBMCs or T cells enriched from blood (not recorded which). This clonotype was obtained from a woman aged 45 to 65 who had recovered from COVID-19. The chain has TRBV28 and TRBJ1-5, with a weak D call TRBD1 (5 bases). The CDR3 nucleotides read TGTGCCAGCAGTTTGGGAGGGGTTCTTCAGCCCCAGCATTTT. It specifies CASSLGGVLQPQHF. The whole variable domain, filled in from reference TRBV28 and TRBJ1-5, reads DVKVTQSSRYLVKRTGEKVFLECVQDMDHENMFWYRQDPGLGLRLIYFSYDVKMKEKGDIPEGYSVSREKKERFSLILESASTNQTSMYLCASSLGGVLQPQHFGDGTRLSIL.